This T cell receptor (beta chain) is from a study of a mutant IDH1 vaccine in newly diagnosed glioma (dated by TCRdb to 2020 to 2022). As for the study more broadly: In the chemotherapy-containing groups, vaccination started alongside temozolomide cycles, whereas in patients who had radiotherapy alone it started 4-6 weeks after radiotherapy. The approximately 30 treated patients were roughly 62% male and around 40% female, with a mean age of approximately 40 years. Prior to enrollment, patients had been given standard therapy consisting of radiotherapy alone, temozolomide alone, or radiochemotherapy with temozolomide, with the combination given to most patients. The week-35 safety follow-up took place at visit V12, and the week-47 end of study took place at visit V13. Six visits were used for peripheral blood collection: V03 (baseline), V05, V07, V10, V12 and V13. For exploratory analyses, fewer than 30 treated patients had longitudinal TCRB deep sequencing done wherever samples were available. Study-wide conclusions, independent of this receptor: The authors noted that analyses of patient blood samples could not be reproduced because of sample limitations. Pseudoprogression seemed to be unrelated to changes in the top peripheral T cell clonotypes found by TCRB sequencing. PBMC samples for TCRB deep sequencing were selected based on availability. Across multiple MHC alleles, vaccine-induced immune responses were seen in around 93% of patients.

As to this clone: Its antigen is not yet known. No per-base quality is available; no much larger clone lies one base away.

Library creation used the immunoSEQ multiplex PCR assay. The hsTCRB Kit was used according to the manufacturer's protocol to amplify rearranged TCR beta chain sequences. An Illumina MiSeq was used to sequence the TCRB libraries. The original pipeline was this. Demultiplexing, trimming and gene mapping were performed with the kit vendor's proprietary platform. This is the immuneACCESS table as TCRdb keeps it, with only in-frame sequences that have V and J called. A part of the clones is gone; compared with another copy, unresolved V genes explain less than half, and the rest is unexplained. V, J and clone size derive from that table, while D and trimming were established from the DNA sequence. Recorded for this sample are 43,000 or so clones; approximately 92% of them occurred a single time. Roughly 2.4% of the sample goes to the ten largest clones. The V end gives up 0 bases and the J end 0 bases, leaving 5 bases in the junction not matched to a gene. The CDR3, cysteine through phenylalanine, is 16 amino acids long. Of the read, only the CDR3 DNA is kept; its 48 bases are in frame from base 1. The germline V gene supplies CDR1 LGHNA and CDR2 YSLEER.

The sample's time point, from its label and the paper: week 35, safety follow-up. A 20-mer mutant IDH1 peptide at 300 micrograms in Montanide made up each vaccine dose, which was injected subcutaneously together with topical imiquimod. Patients received eight vaccinations in weeks 1, 3, 5, 7, 11, 15, 19 and 23, corresponding to visits V03 through V10. Newly diagnosed WHO grade 3 or 4 IDH1-mutant astrocytomas showing loss of nuclear ATRX were present in the donors. The samples were drawn from NOA16, a multicentre, single-arm, open-label phase I trial in Germany that tested a mutant IDH1 peptide vaccine in humans for the first time. Genomic DNA for TCRB sequencing was extracted from EDTA blood using the DNeasy Blood and Tissue Kit.

Sequencing used PBMCs, obtained from a glioma patient whose treatment included an IDH1 peptide vaccine. The V and J genes are TRBV4-3 and TRBJ2-7, with TRBD1 identical over 7 junction bases. The source is a man in his fifties with glioma. The DNA reads TGCGCCAGCAGCCAAGATAACAGGGGCCTCTCCTACGAGCAGTACTTC. The resulting protein is CASSQDNRGLSYEQYF.